This TCR beta chain was retrieved from a study of Graves' ophthalmopathy and Graves' hyperthyroidism. General observations from the study: Predictions made by the model for ophthalmopathy progression reached roughly 64% sensitivity and almost 75% specificity.

Patients were excluded if they had other autoimmune diseases or uncontrolled infections, and likewise if pregnancy or lactation applied. It was on clinical symptoms, serum thyroxine, TRAb, thyroid ultrasound and orbital computed tomography that diagnosis relied. As the template, RNA transcripts were used to amplify TCR beta CDR3 regions. A first-round RT-PCR used HTBI primers, followed by a second-round multiplex PCR. Via MiXCR, TCRdb re-called the multiplex PCR reads, giving one row per CDR3 protein. The repertoire holds a few hundred thousand distinct CDR3 sequences, with around 21% as singletons. Trimming took 5 bases from V and 6 from J, leaving 14 bases between them. In germline, CDR1 is SNHLY, CDR2 FYNNEI. The CDR3 extends over 13 amino acids. Of note for this clonotype: The target antigen is unknown.

Sequenced sample: peripheral blood. The V gene is TRBV2, the J gene TRBJ2-7, with D uncertain. The sequence was obtained from a woman aged 18-29 years with stable Graves' hyperthyroidism. CDR3 loop: CASSTSSSGEQYF. For the CDR3, the DNA is TGTGCCAGCAGTACCTCTTCCTCCGGCGAGCAGTACTTC.